The present entry profiles one T cell receptor beta chain with its context. Its target is not known. PCR involved 60 Vbeta and 13 Jbeta primers. Per the authors' pipeline: As a later analysis found, there were approximately 80 million unique TCR beta chains, of which 8.5 million to 14 million were shared. Profiling relied on immunoSEQ multiplex PCR, and the TCRdb table lists in-frame clones only, not all of them. The V and J calls and the clone size are those of that table, but D and trimming were determined from the DNA. Of some 130,000 clones listed, 75% to 85% were seen once; the top ten hold approximately 1%. From germline, CDR1 is MNHNS and CDR2 SASEGT. This CDR3 is 15 amino acids long. After removal of 5 bases from V and 2 bases from J, the junction contained 5 bases not matched to a gene. The sample comes from a study of cytomegalovirus exposure and HLA in healthy donors. Study-level results: A later analysis linked some 18,000 TCR beta sequences to HLA alleles at 0.05 false discovery rate. Later analysis placed DRB1 highest and HLA-C lowest in TCR association rates, which differed by HLA locus. Within an earlier analysis, most TCR beta V segments proved productive either about 90% or about 30% of the time.

The source material was PBMCs. J is TRBJ2-1 and V is TRBV6-1; 8 bases fit TRBD2. The sequence was collected from a male donor in good health and CMV-seronegative. The CDR3 spells CASSTLAEPYNEQFF. CDR3 nucleotide sequence: TGTGCCAGCAGTACACTAGCGGAACCCTACAATGAGCAGTTCTTC.